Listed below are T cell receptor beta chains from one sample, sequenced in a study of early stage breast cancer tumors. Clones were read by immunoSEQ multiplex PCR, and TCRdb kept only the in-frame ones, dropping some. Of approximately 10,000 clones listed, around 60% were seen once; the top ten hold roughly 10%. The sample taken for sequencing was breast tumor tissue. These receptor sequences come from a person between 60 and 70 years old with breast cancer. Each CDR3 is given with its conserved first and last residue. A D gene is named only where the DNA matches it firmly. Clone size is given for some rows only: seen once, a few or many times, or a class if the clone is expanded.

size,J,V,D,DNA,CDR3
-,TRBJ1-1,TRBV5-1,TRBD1,TGCGCCAGCAGCGCCCTGGGACAGGGGGGAACTGAAGCTTTCTTT,CASSALGQGGTEAFF
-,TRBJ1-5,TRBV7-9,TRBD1,TGTGCCAGCAGCTGGGGACAGCCGAATCAGCCCCAGCATTTT,CASSWGQPNQPQHF
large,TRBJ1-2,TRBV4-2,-,TGTGCCAGCAGCCGCAGGGGCGGGGGCTACACCTTC,CASSRRGGGYTF
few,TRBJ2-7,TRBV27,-,TGTGCCAGCAGTCCGGGGAACAGGGTCACCTACGAGCAGTACTTC,CASSPGNRVTYEQYF
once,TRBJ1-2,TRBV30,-,TGTGCCTGGAGTGTAGGGGGGGCGGATGGCTACACCTTC,CAWSVGGADGYTF
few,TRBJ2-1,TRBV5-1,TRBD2,TGCGCCAGCAGCTTGGCCGCTAGCGGTACCTACAATGAGCAGTTCTTC,CASSLAASGTYNEQFF
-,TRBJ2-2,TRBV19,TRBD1,TGTGCCAGCGGGGCCCAGGGGGTGACCGGGGAGCTGTTTTTT,CASGAQGVTGELFF
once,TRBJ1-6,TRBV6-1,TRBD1,TGTGCCAGCGCGAGACAGGGGGAGAGTTCACCCCTCCACTTT,CASARQGESSPLHF
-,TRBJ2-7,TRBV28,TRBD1,TGTGCCAGCAGTTTCGGGACAGGGGCCTACGAGCAGTACTTC,CASSFGTGAYEQYF
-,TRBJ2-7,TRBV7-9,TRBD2,TGTGCCAGCAGCTTAGCGTGGGTAGCGGGGGGCGTCGAGCAGTACTTC,CASSLAWVAGGVEQYF
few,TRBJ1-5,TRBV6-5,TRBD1,TGTGCCAGCAGTTGGACAGGGGTGGAGCAGCCCCAGCATTTT,CASSWTGVEQPQHF
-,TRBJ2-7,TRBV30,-,TGTGCCTGGAGTCGTCAGGGCCACGAGCAGTACTTC,CAWSRQGHEQYF
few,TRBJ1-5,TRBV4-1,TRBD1,TGCGCCAGCAGCCAACGGACAGGGGGCACGAATCAGCCCCAGCATTTT,CASSQRTGGTNQPQHF
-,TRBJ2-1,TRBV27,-,TGTGCCAGCAGTTTATTTGGGTTGGGGAGGAGCTCCTACAATGAGCAGTTCTTC,CASSLFGLGRSSYNEQFF